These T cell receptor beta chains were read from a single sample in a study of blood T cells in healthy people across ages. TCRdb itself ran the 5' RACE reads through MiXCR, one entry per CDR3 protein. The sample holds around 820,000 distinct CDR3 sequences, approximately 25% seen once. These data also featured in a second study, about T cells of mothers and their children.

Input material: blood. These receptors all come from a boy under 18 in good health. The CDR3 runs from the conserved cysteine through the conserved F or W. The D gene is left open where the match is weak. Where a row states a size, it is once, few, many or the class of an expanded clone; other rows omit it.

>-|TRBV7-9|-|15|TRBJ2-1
TGTGCCAGCAGCTTTACAGGATATGAGTACAATGAGCAGTTCTTC
CASSFTGYEYNEQFF
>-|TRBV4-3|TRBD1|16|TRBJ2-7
TGCGCCAGCAGCCAAAGCTACAGGGGGCTCCCCTACGAGCAGTACTTC
CASSQSYRGLPYEQYF
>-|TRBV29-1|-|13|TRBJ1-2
TGCAGCGTTGAAGAGGCGCGGACATTTGGCTACACCTTC
CSVEEARTFGYTF
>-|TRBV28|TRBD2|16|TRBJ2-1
TGTGCCAGCAGTTTTTCGGGACTAGCGGGGCTTCTGGAGCAGTTCTTC
CASSFSGLAGLLEQFF
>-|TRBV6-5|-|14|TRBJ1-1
TGTGCCAGCAGTTTGAGGCGGGAGGGGCTCGAAGCTTTCTTT
CASSLRREGLEAFF
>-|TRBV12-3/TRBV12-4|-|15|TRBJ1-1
TGTGCCAGCACCCCGGCAGGCAGGGGGAACACTGAAGCTTTCTTT
CASTPAGRGNTEAFF
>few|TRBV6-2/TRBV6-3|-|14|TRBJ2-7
TGTGCCAGCAGTTACAATAACAAACCCTACGAGCAGTACTTC
CASSYNNKPYEQYF
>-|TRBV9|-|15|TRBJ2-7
TGTGCCAGCAGCGTAGGACAGAGGGGCGTTTACGAGCAGTACTTC
CASSVGQRGVYEQYF
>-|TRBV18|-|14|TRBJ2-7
TGTGCCAGCTCACCATCGAGGACGGTCTACGAGCAGTACTTC
CASSPSRTVYEQYF
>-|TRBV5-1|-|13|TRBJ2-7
TGCGCCAGCAGGGAGACTGGGAACTACGAGCAGTACTTC
CASRETGNYEQYF
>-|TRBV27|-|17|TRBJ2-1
TGTGCCAGCAGTTCCAGAATTCAGATTGGGGTGGATAATGAGCAGTTCTTC
CASSSRIQIGVDNEQFF
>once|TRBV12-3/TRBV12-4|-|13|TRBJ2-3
TGTGCCAGCAGCAGGGAGTACGCAGATACGCAGTATTTT
CASSREYADTQYF
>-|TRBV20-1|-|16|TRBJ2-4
TGCAGTGCTAGAGATCAACGTGGCTTAGCCAAAAACATTCAGTACTTC
CSARDQRGLAKNIQYF
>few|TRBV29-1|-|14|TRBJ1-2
TGCAGCGTCCCCCCCGGGTCCTCCTTTAGCGGCTACACCTTC
CSVPPGSSFSGYTF
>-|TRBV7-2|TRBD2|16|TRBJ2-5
TGTGCCAGCAGCAATAGTGGGACTAGCAAAAAAGAGACCCAGTACTTC
CASSNSGTSKKETQYF
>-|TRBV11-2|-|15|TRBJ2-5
TGTGCCAGCAGCTTAGCCGCGGGGGCTCGAGAGACCCAGTACTTC
CASSLAAGARETQYF
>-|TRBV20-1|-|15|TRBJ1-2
TGCAGTGCTAGAGATACGGGCTCGGGGTACCAAGGCTACACCTTC
CSARDTGSGYQGYTF
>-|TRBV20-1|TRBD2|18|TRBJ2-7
TGCAGTGCTAGAGATACGTGGGGCAGGACTAGCGGAACCTACGAGCAGTACTTC
CSARDTWGRTSGTYEQYF
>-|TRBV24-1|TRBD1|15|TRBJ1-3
TGTGCCACCAGTGATCATACAGGGGACGGAAACACCATATATTTT
CATSDHTGDGNTIYF